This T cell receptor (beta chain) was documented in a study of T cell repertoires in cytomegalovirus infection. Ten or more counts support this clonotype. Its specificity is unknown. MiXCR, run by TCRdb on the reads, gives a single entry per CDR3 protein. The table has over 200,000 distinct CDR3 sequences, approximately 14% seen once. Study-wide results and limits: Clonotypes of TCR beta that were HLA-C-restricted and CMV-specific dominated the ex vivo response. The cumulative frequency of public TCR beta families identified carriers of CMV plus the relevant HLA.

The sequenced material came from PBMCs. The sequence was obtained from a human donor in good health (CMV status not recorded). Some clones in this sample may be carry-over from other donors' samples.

Written as DNA, the CDR3 is TGTGCCAGCAGCTTAGAGGTGGGGACTAGCGCATACAATGAGCAGTTCTTC. Protein product: CASSLEVGTSAYNEQFF. The chain couples TRBV7-8 to TRBJ2-1; 10 bases map to TRBD2. V lost 1 base and J lost 4; bases outside the gene matches: 7. The CDR3 runs to 17 residues. Germline lookup yields CDR1 SGHVS and CDR2 FQNEAQ. The entire variable domain, with the rest obtained from reference TRBV7-8 and TRBJ2-1, is as follows: GAGVSQSPRYKVAKRGQDVALRCDPISGHVSLFWYQQALGQGPEFLTYFQNEAQLDKSGLPSDRFFAERPEGSVSTLKIQRTQQEDSAVYLCASSLEVGTSAYNEQFFGPGTRLTVL.